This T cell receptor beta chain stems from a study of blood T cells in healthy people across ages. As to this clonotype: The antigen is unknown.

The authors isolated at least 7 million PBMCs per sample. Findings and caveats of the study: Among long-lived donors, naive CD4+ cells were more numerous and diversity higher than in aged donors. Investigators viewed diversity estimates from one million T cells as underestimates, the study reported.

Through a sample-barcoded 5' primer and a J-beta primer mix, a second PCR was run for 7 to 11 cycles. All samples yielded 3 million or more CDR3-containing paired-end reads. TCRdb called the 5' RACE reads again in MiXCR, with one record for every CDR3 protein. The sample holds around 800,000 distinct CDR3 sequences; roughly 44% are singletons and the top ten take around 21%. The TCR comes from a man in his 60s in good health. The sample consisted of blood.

The DNA of the CDR3 is TGTGCCAGCAGTTCCCCACACAGCTCCTACGAGCAGTACTTC. Protein sequence: CASSSPHSSYEQYF. This chain uses TRBV27 with TRBJ2-7; D gene uncertain. From germline, CDR1 is MNHEY and CDR2 SMNVEV (reference sequence). The CDR3 sequence is 14 residues long. The ends were cut back, 4 bases at V and 0 bases at J, with 10 bases in the middle.